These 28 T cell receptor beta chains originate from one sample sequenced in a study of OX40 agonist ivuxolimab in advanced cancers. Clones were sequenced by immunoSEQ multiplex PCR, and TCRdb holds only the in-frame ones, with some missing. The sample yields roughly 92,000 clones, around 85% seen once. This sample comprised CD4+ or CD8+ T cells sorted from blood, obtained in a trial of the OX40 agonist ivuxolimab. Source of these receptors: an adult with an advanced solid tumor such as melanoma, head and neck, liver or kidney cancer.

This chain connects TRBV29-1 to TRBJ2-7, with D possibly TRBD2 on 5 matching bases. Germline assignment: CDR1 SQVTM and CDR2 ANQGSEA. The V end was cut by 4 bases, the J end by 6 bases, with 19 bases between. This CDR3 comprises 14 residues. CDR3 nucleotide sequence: TGCAGCGTTGCGGAGGAGGACCCCTACGGCGAGCAGTACTTC. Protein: CSVAEEDPYGEQYF.

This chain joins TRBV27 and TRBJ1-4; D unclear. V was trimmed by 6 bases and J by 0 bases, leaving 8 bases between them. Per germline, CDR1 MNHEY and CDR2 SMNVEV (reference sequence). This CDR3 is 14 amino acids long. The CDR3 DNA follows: TGTGCCAGCAGGAGAGTTGCAACTAATGAAAAACTGTTTTTT. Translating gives CASRRVATNEKLFF.

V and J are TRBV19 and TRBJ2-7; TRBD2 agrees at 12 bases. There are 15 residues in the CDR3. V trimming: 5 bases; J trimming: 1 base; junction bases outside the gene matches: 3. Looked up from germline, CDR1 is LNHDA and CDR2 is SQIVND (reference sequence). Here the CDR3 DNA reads TGTGCCAGTAGTGTGACTAGCGGGAGTTCCTACGAGCAGTACTTC. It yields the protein CASSVTSGSSYEQYF.

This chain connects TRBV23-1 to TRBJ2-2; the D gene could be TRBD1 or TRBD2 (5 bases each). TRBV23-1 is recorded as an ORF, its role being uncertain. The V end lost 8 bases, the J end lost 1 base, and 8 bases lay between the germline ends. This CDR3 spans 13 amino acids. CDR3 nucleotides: TGCGCCAGCGGGGGTAAGAACACCGGGGAGCTGTTTTTT. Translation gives CASGGKNTGELFF.

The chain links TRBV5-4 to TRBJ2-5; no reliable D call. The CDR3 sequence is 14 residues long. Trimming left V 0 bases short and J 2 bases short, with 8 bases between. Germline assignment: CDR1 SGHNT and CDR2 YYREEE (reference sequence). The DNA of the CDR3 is TGTGCCAGCAGCTTGGACAGACTTCAAGAGACCCAGTACTTC. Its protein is CASSLDRLQETQYF.

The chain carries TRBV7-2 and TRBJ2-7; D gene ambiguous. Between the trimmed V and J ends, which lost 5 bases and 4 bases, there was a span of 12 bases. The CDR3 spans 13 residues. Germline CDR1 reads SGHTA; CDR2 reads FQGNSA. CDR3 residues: CASSLSMEYEQYF. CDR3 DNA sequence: TGTGCCAGCAGCCTATCGATGGAATACGAGCAGTACTTC.

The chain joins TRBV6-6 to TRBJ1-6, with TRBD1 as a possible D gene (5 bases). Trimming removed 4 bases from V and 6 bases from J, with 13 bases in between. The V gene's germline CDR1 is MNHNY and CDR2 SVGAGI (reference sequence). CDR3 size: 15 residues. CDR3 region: CASSSLQAGNSPLHF. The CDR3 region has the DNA TGTGCCAGCAGTTCCTTACAGGCGGGTAATTCACCCCTCCACTTT.

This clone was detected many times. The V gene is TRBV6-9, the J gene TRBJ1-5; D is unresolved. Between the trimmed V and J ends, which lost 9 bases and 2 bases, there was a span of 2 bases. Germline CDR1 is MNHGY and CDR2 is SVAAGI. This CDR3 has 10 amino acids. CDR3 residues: CARGNQPQHF. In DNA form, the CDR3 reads TGTGCCAGAGGCAATCAGCCCCAGCATTTT.

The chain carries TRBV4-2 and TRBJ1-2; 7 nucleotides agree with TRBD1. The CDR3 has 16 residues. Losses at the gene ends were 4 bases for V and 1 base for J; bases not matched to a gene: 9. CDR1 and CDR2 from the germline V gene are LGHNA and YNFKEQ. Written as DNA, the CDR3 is TGTGCCAGCAGCCCTCAGGGAGGGACAGTTAACTATGGCTACACCTTC. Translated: CASSPQGGTVNYGYTF.

The CDR3 DNA follows: TGTGCCAGCAGCCCAGGGGGTAGCCAAGCGAGCCAGTACTTC. Amino acid sequence: CASSPGGSQASQYF. The chain uses TRBV7-9 and TRBJ2-7; 7 nucleotides match TRBD1. Trimming at V came to 5 bases and at J to 10 bases, leaving 14 bases not matched to a gene. The CDR3 length is 14 residues. Germline-derived CDR1 and CDR2 are SEHNR and FQNEAQ (reference sequence).

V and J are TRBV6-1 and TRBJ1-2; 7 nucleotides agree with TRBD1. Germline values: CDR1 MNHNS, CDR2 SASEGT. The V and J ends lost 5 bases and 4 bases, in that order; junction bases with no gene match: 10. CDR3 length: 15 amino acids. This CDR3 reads CASSPVRDSPYGYTF. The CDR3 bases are TGTGCCAGCAGTCCGGTTCGGGACAGCCCCTATGGCTACACCTTC.

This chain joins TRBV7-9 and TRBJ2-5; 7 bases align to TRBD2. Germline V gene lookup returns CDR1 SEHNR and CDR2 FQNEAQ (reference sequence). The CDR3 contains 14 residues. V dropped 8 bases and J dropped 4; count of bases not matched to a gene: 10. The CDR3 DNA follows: TGTGCCAGCGGTCGGACCCGGGGGGTAGAGACCCAGTACTTC. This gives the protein CASGRTRGVETQYF.

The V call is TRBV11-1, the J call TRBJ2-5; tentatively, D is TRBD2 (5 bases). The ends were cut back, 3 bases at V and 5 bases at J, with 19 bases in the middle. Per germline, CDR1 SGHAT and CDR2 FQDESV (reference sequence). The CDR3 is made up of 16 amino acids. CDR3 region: CASSLGRLVGEETQYF. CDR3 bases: TGTGCCAGCAGCTTGGGTCGCCTGGTTGGGGAGGAGACCCAGTACTTC.

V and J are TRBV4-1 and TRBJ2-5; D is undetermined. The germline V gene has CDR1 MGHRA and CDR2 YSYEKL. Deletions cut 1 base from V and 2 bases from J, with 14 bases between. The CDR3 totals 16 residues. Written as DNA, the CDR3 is TGCGCCAGCAGCCAAGGGAACAGAGGCCCACAAGAGACCCAGTACTTC. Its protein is CASSQGNRGPQETQYF.

CDR3 amino acids: CASISDSPHLFF. The CDR3 nucleotides are TGTGCCAGCATTTCGGACTCTCCGCATCTGTTTTTT. The J gene is TRBJ1-4, the V gene TRBV6-1, with D hard to call. The CDR3 is 12 residues long. With 7 bases removed from V and 14 bases from J, the gap between germline ends came to 17 bases. Germline V gives CDR1 MNHNS, CDR2 SASEGT.

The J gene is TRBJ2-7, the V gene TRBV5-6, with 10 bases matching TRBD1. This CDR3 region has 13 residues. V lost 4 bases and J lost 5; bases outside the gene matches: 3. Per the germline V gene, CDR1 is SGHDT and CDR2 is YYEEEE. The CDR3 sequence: CASSLTGGDEQYF. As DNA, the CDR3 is TGTGCCAGCAGCCTGACAGGGGGCGACGAGCAGTACTTC.

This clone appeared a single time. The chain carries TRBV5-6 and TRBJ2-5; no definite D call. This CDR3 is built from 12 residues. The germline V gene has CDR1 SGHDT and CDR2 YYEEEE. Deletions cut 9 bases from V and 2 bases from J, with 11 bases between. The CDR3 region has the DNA TGTGCCACTTCTACCGGACAAGAGACCCAGTACTTC. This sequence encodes CATSTGQETQYF.

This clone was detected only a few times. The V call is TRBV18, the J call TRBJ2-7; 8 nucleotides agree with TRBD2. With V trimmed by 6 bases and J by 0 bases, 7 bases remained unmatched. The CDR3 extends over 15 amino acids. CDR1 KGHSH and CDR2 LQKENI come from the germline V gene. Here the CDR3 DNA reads TGTGCCAGCTCCCCTGTAGCGGGAAGCTCCTACGAGCAGTACTTC. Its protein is CASSPVAGSSYEQYF.

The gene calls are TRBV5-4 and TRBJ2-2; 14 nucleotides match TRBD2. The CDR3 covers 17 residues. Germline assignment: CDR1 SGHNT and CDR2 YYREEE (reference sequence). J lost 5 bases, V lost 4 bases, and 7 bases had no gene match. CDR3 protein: CASSPGLAGADTGELFF. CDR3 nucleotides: TGTGCCAGCAGCCCGGGACTAGCGGGAGCCGATACCGGGGAGCTGTTTTTT.

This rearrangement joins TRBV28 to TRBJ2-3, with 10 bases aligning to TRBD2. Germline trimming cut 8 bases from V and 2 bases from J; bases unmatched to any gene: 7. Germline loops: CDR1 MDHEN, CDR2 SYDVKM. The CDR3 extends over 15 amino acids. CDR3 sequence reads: CASGYGLAATDTQYF. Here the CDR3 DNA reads TGTGCCAGCGGATACGGACTAGCGGCCACAGATACGCAGTATTTT.

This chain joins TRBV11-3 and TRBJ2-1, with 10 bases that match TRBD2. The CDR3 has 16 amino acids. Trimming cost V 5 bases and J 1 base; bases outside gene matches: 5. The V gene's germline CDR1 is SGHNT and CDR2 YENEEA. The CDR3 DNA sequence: TGTGCCAGCAGCCCCTCGACTAGCGGGTCCTACAATGAGCAGTTCTTC. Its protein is CASSPSTSGSYNEQFF. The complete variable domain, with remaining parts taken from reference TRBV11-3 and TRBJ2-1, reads EAGVVQSPRYKIIEKKQPVAFWCNPISGHNTLYWYLQNLGQGPELLIRYENEEAVDDSQLPKDRFSAERLKGVDSTLKIQPAELGDSAVYLCASSPSTSGSYNEQFFGPGTRLTVL.

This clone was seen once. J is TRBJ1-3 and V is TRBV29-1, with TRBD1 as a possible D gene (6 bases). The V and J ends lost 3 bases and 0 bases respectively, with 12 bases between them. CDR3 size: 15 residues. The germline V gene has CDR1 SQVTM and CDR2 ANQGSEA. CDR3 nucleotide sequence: TGCAGCGTTGACCTGGGGGGCGGCTCTGGAAACACCATATATTTT. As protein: CSVDLGGGSGNTIYF.

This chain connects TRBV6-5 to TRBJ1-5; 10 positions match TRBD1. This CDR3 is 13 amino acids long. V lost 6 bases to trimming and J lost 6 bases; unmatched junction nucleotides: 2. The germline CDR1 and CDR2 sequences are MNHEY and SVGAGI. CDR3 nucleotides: TGTGCCAGCAGCCGGACAGGGGGTCAGCCCCAGCATTTT. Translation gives CASSRTGGQPQHF.

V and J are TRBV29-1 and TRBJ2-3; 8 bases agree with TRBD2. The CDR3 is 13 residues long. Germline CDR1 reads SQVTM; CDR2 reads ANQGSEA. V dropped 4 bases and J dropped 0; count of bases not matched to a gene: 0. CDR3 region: CSVASGSTDTQYF. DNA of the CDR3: TGCAGCGTTGCTAGCGGGAGCACAGATACGCAGTATTTT.

The CDR3 loop reads CASSLTSGRAHTQYF. Written as DNA, the CDR3 is TGTGCCAGCAGTTTGACTAGCGGGAGGGCCCACACGCAGTATTTT. The rearrangement joins TRBV2 to TRBJ2-3; TRBD2 matches 14 bases. In germline, CDR1 is SNHLY, CDR2 FYNNEI. V lost 5 bases, J lost 9 bases, and 7 bases stayed unmatched. The CDR3 runs to 15 residues.

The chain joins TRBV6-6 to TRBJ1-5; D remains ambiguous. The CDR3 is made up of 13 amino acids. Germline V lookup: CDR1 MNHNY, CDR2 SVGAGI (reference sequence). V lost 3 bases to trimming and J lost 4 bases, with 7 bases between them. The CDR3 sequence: CASSYIGNQPQHF. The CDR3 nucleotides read TGTGCCAGCAGTTATATAGGAAATCAGCCCCAGCATTTT.

DNA for the CDR3: TGTGCCTGGAACGTACAGGTGGGGGGGCTCACTGAAGCTTTCTTT. This codes for CAWNVQVGGLTEAFF. The chain is built from TRBV30 and TRBJ1-1, with D possibly being TRBD1 (6 bases). Germline CDR1 is GTSNPN and CDR2 is SVGIG (reference sequence). This CDR3 comprises 15 residues. The germline V and J ends were trimmed by 4 bases and 4 bases, with 19 bases remaining between them.

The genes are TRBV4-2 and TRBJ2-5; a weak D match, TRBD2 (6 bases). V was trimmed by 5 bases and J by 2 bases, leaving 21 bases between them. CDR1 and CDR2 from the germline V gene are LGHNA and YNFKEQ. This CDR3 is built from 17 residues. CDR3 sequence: CASSTRWDGGSQETQYF. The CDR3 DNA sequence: TGTGCCAGCAGCACAAGATGGGACGGGGGATCACAAGAGACCCAGTACTTC.